These T cell receptor beta chains were read from a single sample in a study of T cell responses to AZD1222 COVID-19 vaccine. Some clones are missing from TCRdb's copy, which holds only in-frame ones; the method was immunoSEQ multiplex PCR. The table lists approximately 140,000 clones, 92% of them singletons. Sequenced material: peripheral blood, taken 28 days after the second AZD1222 dose. The receptor set was obtained from an adult who received the AZD1222 COVID-19 vaccine. Each CDR3 is given with its conserved first and last residue. Each record gives: D gene, J gene, clone size, V gene, CDR3 protein, CDR3 DNA. D genes are given only for firm matches. Clone sizes are given selectively: once, few, many, or a class where the clone is expanded.

d_call: -; j_call: TRBJ1-1; clone_size: -; v_call: TRBV2; cdr3_aa: CASRTPRENTEAFF; cdr3_nt: TGTGCCAGCAGAACCCCCAGGGAGAACACTGAAGCTTTCTTT
d_call: TRBD2; j_call: TRBJ2-1; clone_size: -; v_call: TRBV2; cdr3_aa: CASSGGPGTSGDNEQFF; cdr3_nt: TGTGCCAGCAGTGGGGGACCCGGGACTAGCGGGGACAATGAGCAGTTCTTC
d_call: TRBD1; j_call: TRBJ1-2; clone_size: -; v_call: TRBV16; cdr3_aa: CASSHSGTGVGYTF; cdr3_nt: TGTGCCAGCAGCCACTCCGGGACAGGGGTCGGCTACACCTTC
d_call: -; j_call: TRBJ2-5; clone_size: -; v_call: TRBV5-1; cdr3_aa: CASSLGRTQETQYF; cdr3_nt: TGCGCCAGCAGCCTCGGCCGTACTCAAGAGACCCAGTACTTC
d_call: -; j_call: TRBJ2-1; clone_size: -; v_call: TRBV18; cdr3_aa: CASSPDRSTYNEQFF; cdr3_nt: TGTGCCAGCTCACCAGACAGGTCTACTTACAATGAGCAGTTCTTC
d_call: TRBD1; j_call: TRBJ1-2; clone_size: -; v_call: TRBV20-1; cdr3_aa: CSASPGTGDYGYTF; cdr3_nt: TGCAGTGCTAGTCCCGGGACAGGGGACTATGGCTACACCTTC
d_call: -; j_call: TRBJ1-1; clone_size: -; v_call: TRBV18; cdr3_aa: CASSQWPGPNTEAFF; cdr3_nt: TGTGCCAGCTCACAATGGCCGGGCCCGAACACTGAAGCTTTCTTT
d_call: TRBD2; j_call: TRBJ2-7; clone_size: -; v_call: TRBV7-2; cdr3_aa: CASSLGRLAGAGEQYF; cdr3_nt: TGTGCCAGCAGCTTAGGGCGACTAGCGGGAGCGGGGGAGCAGTACTTC
d_call: -; j_call: TRBJ1-6; clone_size: -; v_call: TRBV2; cdr3_aa: CASSEAQGFNSPLHF; cdr3_nt: TGTGCCAGCAGTGAAGCGCAGGGATTTAATTCACCCCTCCACTTT
d_call: -; j_call: TRBJ1-1; clone_size: -; v_call: TRBV29-1; cdr3_aa: CSVETGLNTEAFF; cdr3_nt: TGCAGCGTGGAGACGGGATTGAACACTGAAGCTTTCTTT
d_call: -; j_call: TRBJ1-3; clone_size: -; v_call: TRBV25-1; cdr3_aa: CASGVGDTIYF; cdr3_nt: TGTGCCAGCGGCGTGGGAGACACCATATATTTT
d_call: -; j_call: TRBJ1-1; clone_size: -; v_call: TRBV18; cdr3_aa: CASSPTDDNTEAFF; cdr3_nt: TGTGCCAGCTCACCTACCGACGATAACACTGAAGCTTTCTTT
d_call: -; j_call: TRBJ2-3; clone_size: -; v_call: TRBV6-2/TRBV6-3; cdr3_aa: CASSYPWVGSTDTQYF; cdr3_nt: TGTGCCAGCAGTTACCCCTGGGTGGGAAGCACAGATACGCAGTATTTT
d_call: -; j_call: TRBJ2-3; clone_size: -; v_call: TRBV14; cdr3_aa: CASSQDLGNPSTDTQYF; cdr3_nt: TGTGCCAGCAGCCAAGATCTGGGCAACCCTAGCACAGATACGCAGTATTTT
d_call: TRBD1; j_call: TRBJ1-4; clone_size: once; v_call: TRBV7-2; cdr3_aa: CASSSGQLNEKLFF; cdr3_nt: TGTGCCAGCAGCTCGGGACAGCTCAATGAAAAACTGTTTTTT
d_call: -; j_call: TRBJ1-4; clone_size: -; v_call: TRBV9; cdr3_aa: CASSAGLGEKLFF; cdr3_nt: TGTGCCAGCAGCGCCGGACTGGGTGAAAAACTGTTTTTT
d_call: -; j_call: TRBJ1-1; clone_size: -; v_call: TRBV29-1; cdr3_aa: CSVGDQGGDTEAFF; cdr3_nt: TGCAGCGTTGGGGATCAGGGAGGCGACACTGAAGCTTTCTTT
d_call: TRBD1; j_call: TRBJ2-1; clone_size: -; v_call: TRBV27; cdr3_aa: CASSLLWTGTNEQFF; cdr3_nt: TGTGCCAGCAGTTTGCTCTGGACAGGGACTAATGAGCAGTTCTTC
d_call: TRBD2; j_call: TRBJ2-1; clone_size: once; v_call: TRBV7-2; cdr3_aa: CASSPGAGGSYEQFF; cdr3_nt: TGTGCCAGCAGCCCTGGAGCGGGAGGAAGCTATGAGCAGTTCTTC
d_call: TRBD1; j_call: TRBJ1-5; clone_size: -; v_call: TRBV28; cdr3_aa: CASSTGENQPQHF; cdr3_nt: TGTGCCAGCAGTACAGGGGAAAATCAGCCCCAGCATTTT
d_call: TRBD2; j_call: TRBJ2-1; clone_size: -; v_call: TRBV30; cdr3_aa: CACATSGIGNEQFF; cdr3_nt: TGTGCCTGCGCTACTAGCGGGATTGGTAATGAGCAGTTCTTC
d_call: TRBD1; j_call: TRBJ1-2; clone_size: -; v_call: TRBV28; cdr3_aa: CASSPSGQGLNGYTF; cdr3_nt: TGTGCCAGCAGTCCTTCGGGACAGGGGTTAAATGGCTACACCTTC
d_call: TRBD1; j_call: TRBJ1-1; clone_size: -; v_call: TRBV27; cdr3_aa: CASIRGTEAFF; cdr3_nt: TGTGCCAGCATCAGGGGGACTGAAGCTTTCTTT
d_call: -; j_call: TRBJ2-2; clone_size: -; v_call: TRBV28; cdr3_aa: CASSTQETGELFF; cdr3_nt: TGTGCCAGCAGTACCCAGGAGACCGGGGAGCTGTTTTTT
d_call: -; j_call: TRBJ2-5; clone_size: -; v_call: TRBV5-1; cdr3_aa: CASSLSETQYF; cdr3_nt: TGCGCCAGCAGCTTGTCGGAGACCCAGTACTTC
d_call: TRBD1; j_call: TRBJ2-3; clone_size: few; v_call: TRBV10-1; cdr3_aa: CAKNRGRGEPDTQYF; cdr3_nt: TGCGCCAAAAACAGGGGGCGCGGAGAACCAGATACGCAGTATTTT
d_call: -; j_call: TRBJ2-1; clone_size: -; v_call: TRBV6-6; cdr3_aa: CASSGDGGEQFF; cdr3_nt: TGTGCCAGCAGTGGTGATGGCGGGGAGCAGTTCTTC
d_call: TRBD2; j_call: TRBJ2-7; clone_size: -; v_call: TRBV5-1; cdr3_aa: CASSPRGDPYEQYF; cdr3_nt: TGCGCCAGCAGCCCCCGGGGGGACCCGTACGAGCAGTACTTC
d_call: TRBD1; j_call: TRBJ1-3; clone_size: -; v_call: TRBV12-3/TRBV12-4; cdr3_aa: CASNRGTGNTIYF; cdr3_nt: TGTGCCAGCAACAGGGGAACTGGAAACACCATATATTTT
d_call: TRBD1; j_call: TRBJ2-1; clone_size: -; v_call: TRBV27; cdr3_aa: CASTRDRGYNEQFF; cdr3_nt: TGTGCCAGCACCCGGGACAGGGGTTACAATGAGCAGTTCTTC
d_call: TRBD2; j_call: TRBJ2-1; clone_size: -; v_call: TRBV6-4; cdr3_aa: CASSDLPGTSHEQFF; cdr3_nt: TGTGCCAGCAGTGACTTGCCCGGGACTAGTCATGAGCAGTTCTTC
d_call: TRBD2; j_call: TRBJ2-5; clone_size: -; v_call: TRBV11-2; cdr3_aa: CASSPSGLAGYGTQYF; cdr3_nt: TGTGCCAGCAGCCCGTCGGGACTAGCGGGATATGGGACCCAGTACTTC
d_call: -; j_call: TRBJ1-4; clone_size: -; v_call: TRBV19; cdr3_aa: CASSSNDKDEKLFF; cdr3_nt: TGTGCCAGTAGTAGCAACGATAAAGATGAAAAACTGTTTTTT
d_call: -; j_call: TRBJ2-7; clone_size: -; v_call: TRBV10-2; cdr3_aa: CASSISLREQYF; cdr3_nt: TGCGCCAGCAGTATCTCTCTTCGGGAGCAGTACTTC
d_call: TRBD1; j_call: TRBJ1-2; clone_size: -; v_call: TRBV25-1; cdr3_aa: CASSADRVTF; cdr3_nt: TGTGCCAGCAGTGCCGACAGGGTCACCTTC
d_call: TRBD2; j_call: TRBJ2-5; clone_size: -; v_call: TRBV27; cdr3_aa: CASFSLAGGETQYF; cdr3_nt: TGTGCCAGTTTCTCACTAGCGGGAGGGGAGACCCAGTACTTC
d_call: -; j_call: TRBJ1-6; clone_size: once; v_call: TRBV5-1; cdr3_aa: CASSLALDHSPLHF; cdr3_nt: TGCGCCAGCAGCTTGGCGTTAGATCATTCACCCCTCCACTTT
d_call: -; j_call: TRBJ1-5; clone_size: -; v_call: TRBV9; cdr3_aa: CASSADLVVLQPQHF; cdr3_nt: TGTGCCAGCAGCGCGGATCTTGTGGTGCTTCAGCCCCAGCATTTT
d_call: TRBD2; j_call: TRBJ2-1; clone_size: -; v_call: TRBV19; cdr3_aa: CASLGTSGSYNEQFF; cdr3_nt: TGTGCCAGTCTAGGGACTAGCGGGAGTTACAATGAGCAGTTCTTC
d_call: -; j_call: TRBJ2-1; clone_size: -; v_call: TRBV7-2; cdr3_aa: CASSKQGYEQFF; cdr3_nt: TGTGCCAGCAGTAAACAGGGCTATGAGCAGTTCTTC
d_call: TRBD1; j_call: TRBJ1-2; clone_size: -; v_call: TRBV12-3/TRBV12-4; cdr3_aa: CASGADRAYGYTF; cdr3_nt: TGTGCCAGCGGAGCTGACAGGGCCTATGGCTACACCTTC
d_call: -; j_call: TRBJ2-2; clone_size: -; v_call: TRBV11-2; cdr3_aa: CASMPTGTWNTGELFF; cdr3_nt: TGTGCCAGCATGCCAACCGGGACTTGGAACACCGGGGAGCTGTTTTTT
d_call: TRBD1; j_call: TRBJ2-3; clone_size: -; v_call: TRBV19; cdr3_aa: CASSIPGQVTDTQYF; cdr3_nt: TGTGCCAGTAGTATACCGGGACAGGTCACAGATACGCAGTATTTT